The 5 T cell receptor beta chains presented below share a single source sample, sequenced in a study of identical twins. Via MiXCR, TCRdb re-called the 5' RACE reads, giving one row per CDR3 protein. Of 1.5 million to 2 million distinct CDR3 sequences in the sample, around 33% were seen once. The sequencing sample was made of cord blood. The receptor source for this set is a newborn girl in good health.

The CDR3 nucleotides are TGTGCCAGCAGTTACCGGGAAGGGAGCCACGAGCAGTACTTC. Its protein product is CASSYREGSHEQYF. J is TRBJ2-4 and V is TRBV6-2 or TRBV6-3; D is perhaps TRBD2 (5 bases). Matching the DNA end better, TRBJ2-7 makes the J call doubtful. The CDR3 is made up of 14 amino acids. Per germline, CDR1 MNHEY and CDR2 SVGEGT.

The V and J genes are TRBV12-3 or TRBV12-4 and TRBJ2-7; D might be TRBD2 (6 bases). The CDR3 length is 13 residues. V was trimmed by 8 bases and J by 1 base, leaving 12 bases between them. The CDR3 sequence: CASGWRGSYEQYF. DNA for the CDR3: TGTGCCAGCGGTTGGCGGGGATCCTACGAGCAGTACTTC.

The chain couples TRBV20-1 to TRBJ2-7; a weak D match, TRBD1 (5 bases). The germline V gene encodes CDR1 DFQATT and CDR2 SNEGSKA (reference sequence). V was trimmed by 2 bases and J by 5 bases, leaving 16 bases between them. CDR3 length: 14 amino acids. CDR3 residues: CSARTGRGRNEQYF. The CDR3 DNA reads as TGCAGTGCTAGAACCGGAAGGGGCAGGAACGAGCAGTACTTC.

The chain has TRBV12-3 or TRBV12-4 and TRBJ1-2; D not resolved. This CDR3 region has 12 residues. V shed 6 bases and J shed 6 bases, with 11 bases lying between them. The CDR3 DNA is TGTGCCAGCAGGTCGTACTTGAATGGCTACACCTTC. Its translation is CASRSYLNGYTF.

This clonotype came up a few times. The genes are TRBV20-1 and TRBJ2-3, with 8 bases matching TRBD2. The germline V gene encodes CDR1 DFQATT and CDR2 SNEGSKA (reference sequence). The CDR3 totals 15 residues. V gave up 5 bases and J gave up 3 bases; unmatched junction bases: 10. CDR3 bases: TGCAGTGCTCGCCCCCCGGGGGGGCGGACAGATACGCAGTATTTT. Protein product: CSARPPGGRTDTQYF.